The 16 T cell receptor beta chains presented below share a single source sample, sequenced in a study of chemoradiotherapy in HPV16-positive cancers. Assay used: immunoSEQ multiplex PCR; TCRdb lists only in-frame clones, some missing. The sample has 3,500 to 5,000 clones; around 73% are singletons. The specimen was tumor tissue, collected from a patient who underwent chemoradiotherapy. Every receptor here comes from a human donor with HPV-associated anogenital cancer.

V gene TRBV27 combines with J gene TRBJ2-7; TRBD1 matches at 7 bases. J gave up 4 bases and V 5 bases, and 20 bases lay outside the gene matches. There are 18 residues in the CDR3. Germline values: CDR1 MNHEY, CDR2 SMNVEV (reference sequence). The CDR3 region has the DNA TGTGCCAGCAGTAACCGGGACCTACAGGGGCGCCTTCGGTACGAGCAGTACTTC. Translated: CASSNRDLQGRLRYEQYF.

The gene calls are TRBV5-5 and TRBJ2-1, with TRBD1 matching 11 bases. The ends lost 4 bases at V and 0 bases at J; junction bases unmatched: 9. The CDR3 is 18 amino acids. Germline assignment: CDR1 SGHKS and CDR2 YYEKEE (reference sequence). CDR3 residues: CASSPGQGAESSYNEQFF. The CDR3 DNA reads TGTGCCAGCAGCCCCGGACAGGGGGCGGAGAGCTCCTACAATGAGCAGTTCTTC.

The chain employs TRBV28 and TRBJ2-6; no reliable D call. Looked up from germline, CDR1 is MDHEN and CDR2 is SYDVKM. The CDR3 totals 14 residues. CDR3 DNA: TGTGCTTCATCGACTCCCTCTGGGGCCAACGTCCTGACTTTC. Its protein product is CASSTPSGANVLTF.

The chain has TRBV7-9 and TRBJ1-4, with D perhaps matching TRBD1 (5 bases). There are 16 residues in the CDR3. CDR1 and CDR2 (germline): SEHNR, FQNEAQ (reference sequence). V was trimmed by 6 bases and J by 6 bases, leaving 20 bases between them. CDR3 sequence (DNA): TGTGCCAGCAGATCTAACTCGGGGGGAAAGGATGAAAAACTGTTTTTT. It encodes CASRSNSGGKDEKLFF. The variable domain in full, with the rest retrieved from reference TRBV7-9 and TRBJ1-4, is DTGVSQNPRHKITKRGQNVTFRCDPISEHNRLYWYRQTLGQGPEFLTYFQNEAQLEKSRLLSDRFSAERPKGSFSTLEIQRTEQGDSAMYLCASRSNSGGKDEKLFFGSGTQLSVL.

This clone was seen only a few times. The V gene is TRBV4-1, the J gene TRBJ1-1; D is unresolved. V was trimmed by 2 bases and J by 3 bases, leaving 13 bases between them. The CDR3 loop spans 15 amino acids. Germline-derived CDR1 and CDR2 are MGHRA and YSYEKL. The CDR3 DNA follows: TGCGCCAGCAGCCAATTTATATCCGGGGACACTGAAGCTTTCTTT. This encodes CASSQFISGDTEAFF.

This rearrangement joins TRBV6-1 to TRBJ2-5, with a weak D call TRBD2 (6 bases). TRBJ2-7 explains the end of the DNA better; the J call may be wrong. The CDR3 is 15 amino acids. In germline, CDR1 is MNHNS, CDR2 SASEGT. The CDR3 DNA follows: TGTGCCAGCAGTGAAGGGGGGGTTGGGACCTACGAGCAGTACTTC. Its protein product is CASSEGGVGTYEQYF.

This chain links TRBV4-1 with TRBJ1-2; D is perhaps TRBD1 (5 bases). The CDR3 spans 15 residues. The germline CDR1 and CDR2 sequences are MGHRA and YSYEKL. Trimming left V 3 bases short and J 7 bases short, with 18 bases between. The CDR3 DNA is TGCGCCAGCAGCCATACCGTAGGGGATTTTGGTGGCTACACCTTC. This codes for CASSHTVGDFGGYTF.

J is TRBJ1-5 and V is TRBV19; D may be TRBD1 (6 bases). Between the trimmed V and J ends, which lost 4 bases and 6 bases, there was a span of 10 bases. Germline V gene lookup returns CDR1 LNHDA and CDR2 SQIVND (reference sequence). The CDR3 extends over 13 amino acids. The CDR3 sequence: CASSKEGVQPQHF. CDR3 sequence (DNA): TGTGCCAGTAGTAAAGAGGGGGTTCAGCCCCAGCATTTT.

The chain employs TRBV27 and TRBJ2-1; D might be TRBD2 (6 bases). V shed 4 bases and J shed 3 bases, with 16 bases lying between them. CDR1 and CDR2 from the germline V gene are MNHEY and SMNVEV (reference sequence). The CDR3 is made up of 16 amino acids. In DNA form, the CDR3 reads TGTGCCAGCAGTTCCCTAGGGAGCGGGCTCTACAATGAGCAGTTCTTC. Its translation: CASSSLGSGLYNEQFF.

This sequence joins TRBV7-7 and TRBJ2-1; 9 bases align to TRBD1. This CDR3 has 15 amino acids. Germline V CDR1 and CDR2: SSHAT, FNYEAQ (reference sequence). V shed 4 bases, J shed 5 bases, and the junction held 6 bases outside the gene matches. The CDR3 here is CASSSGTGFNNEQFF. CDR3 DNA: TGTGCCAGCAGCTCCGGGACAGGGTTTAACAATGAGCAGTTCTTC. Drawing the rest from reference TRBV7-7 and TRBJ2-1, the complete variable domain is GAGVSQSPRYKVTKRGQDVTLRCDPISSHATLYWYQQALGQGPEFLTYFNYEAQPDKSGLPSDRFSAERPEGSISTLTIQRTEQRDSAMYRCASSSGTGFNNEQFFGPGTRLTVL.

CDR3 residues: CASSPPDGWAEAFF. In nucleotides, the CDR3 is TGTGCCAGCTCACCACCGGATGGGTGGGCTGAAGCTTTCTTT. The chain couples TRBV18 to TRBJ1-1; D not certain. CDR1 KGHSH and CDR2 LQKENI come from the germline V gene. This CDR3 region has 14 residues. V was trimmed by 0 bases and J by 6 bases, leaving 11 bases between them.

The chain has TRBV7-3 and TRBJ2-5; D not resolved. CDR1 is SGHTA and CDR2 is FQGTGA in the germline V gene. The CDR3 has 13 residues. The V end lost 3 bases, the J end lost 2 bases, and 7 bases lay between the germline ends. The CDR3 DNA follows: TGTGCCAGCAGCTTCGGGTCTCAAGAGACCCAGTACTTC. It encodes CASSFGSQETQYF.

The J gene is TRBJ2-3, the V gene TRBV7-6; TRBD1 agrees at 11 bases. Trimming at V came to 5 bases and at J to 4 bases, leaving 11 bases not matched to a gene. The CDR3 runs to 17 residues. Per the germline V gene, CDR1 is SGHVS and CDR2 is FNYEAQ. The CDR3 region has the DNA TGTGCCAGCAGCCCCCGAGGGGGACAGGGGGTCGCAGATACGCAGTATTTT. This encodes CASSPRGGQGVADTQYF. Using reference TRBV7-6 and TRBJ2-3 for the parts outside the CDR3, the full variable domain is GAGVSQSPRYKVTKRGQDVALRCDPISGHVSLYWYRQALGQGPEFLTYFNYEAQQDKSGLPNDRFSAERPEGSISTLTIQRTEQRDSAMYRCASSPRGGQGVADTQYFGPGTRLTVL.

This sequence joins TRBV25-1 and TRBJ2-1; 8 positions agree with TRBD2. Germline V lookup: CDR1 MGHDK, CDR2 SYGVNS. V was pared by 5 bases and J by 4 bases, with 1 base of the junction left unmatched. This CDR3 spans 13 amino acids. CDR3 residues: CASSTSGYNEQFF. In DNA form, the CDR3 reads TGTGCCAGCAGTACTAGCGGATACAATGAGCAGTTCTTC.

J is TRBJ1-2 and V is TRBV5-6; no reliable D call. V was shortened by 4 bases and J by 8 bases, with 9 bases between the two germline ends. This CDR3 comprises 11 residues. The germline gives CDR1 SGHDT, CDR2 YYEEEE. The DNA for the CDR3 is TGTGCCAGCAGCGCTGGACCGGGCTACACCTTC. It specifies CASSAGPGYTF.

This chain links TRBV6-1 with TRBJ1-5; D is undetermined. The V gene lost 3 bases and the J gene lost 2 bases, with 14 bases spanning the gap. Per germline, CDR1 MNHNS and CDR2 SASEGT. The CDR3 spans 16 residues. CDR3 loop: CASSEMVSVGNQPQHF. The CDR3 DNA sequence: TGTGCCAGCAGTGAGATGGTGTCAGTAGGCAATCAGCCCCAGCATTTT.